These 20 T cell receptor beta chains were sequenced from one sample in a study of T cells in localized non-small cell lung cancer. Libraries were prepared by immunoSEQ multiplex PCR; TCRdb keeps only in-frame clonotypes and omits some of them. The sample records around 78,000 clones, around 84% being singletons. Here the sequenced sample was peripheral blood, taken before any cancer treatment. The source is a female donor older than 55 with stage I lung adenocarcinoma.

Only a few counts were recorded for this clone. The chain links TRBV5-6 to TRBJ1-2; D is possibly TRBD1 (5 bases). In germline, CDR1 is SGHDT, CDR2 YYEEEE. V was pared by 0 bases and J by 1 base, with 10 bases between. The CDR3 is 15 amino acids. As DNA, the CDR3 is TGTGCCAGCAGCTTGGAGGGGCCCCTTAACTATGGCTACACCTTC. It is translated as CASSLEGPLNYGYTF. Full variable domain (remainder filled in from reference TRBV5-6 and TRBJ1-2): DAGVTQSPTHLIKTRGQQVTLRCSPKSGHDTVSWYQQALGQGPQFIFQYYEEEERQRGNFPDRFSGHQFPNYSSELNVNALLLGDSALYLCASSLEGPLNYGYTFGSGTRLTVV.

V is TRBV29-1 and J is TRBJ1-1; a weak D match, TRBD1 (5 bases). The CDR3 is made up of 12 amino acids. The germline CDR1 and CDR2 sequences are SQVTM and ANQGSEA. Trimming removed 4 bases from V and 8 bases from J, with 14 bases in between. CDR3 loop: CSVGAGTGEAFF. The CDR3 DNA reads as TGCAGCGTTGGTGCCGGGACGGGGGAAGCTTTCTTT.

The chain employs TRBV7-2 and TRBJ1-2; weak D call: TRBD1 (5 bases). CDR3 length equals 13 residues. Germline V gives CDR1 SGHTA, CDR2 FQGNSA. V dropped 5 bases and J dropped 4 bases, with 11 bases sitting between them. The CDR3 protein is CASSRRGGYGYTF. In nucleotides, the CDR3 is TGTGCCAGCAGCCGACGGGGGGGCTATGGCTACACCTTC.

This clone occurred once. The rearrangement links TRBV4-2 to TRBJ2-5, with TRBD2 matching over 11 bases. V dropped 0 bases and J dropped 4; count of bases not matched to a gene: 1. This CDR3 comprises 15 residues. In germline, CDR1 is LGHNA, CDR2 YNFKEQ. The CDR3 nucleotides read TGTGCCAGCAGCCAAGAACTAGCGGGAGTAGAGACCCAGTACTTC. It codes for CASSQELAGVETQYF.

This chain links TRBV5-1 with TRBJ2-3; 10 nucleotides line up with TRBD1. CDR1 and CDR2 from the germline V gene are SGHRS and YFSETQ. Trimming at V came to 6 bases and at J to 0 bases, leaving 7 bases not matched to a gene. This CDR3 is built from 16 residues. The CDR3 region is CASKTGGGPSTDTQYF. CDR3 bases: TGCGCCAGCAAGACAGGGGGCGGACCTAGCACAGATACGCAGTATTTT.

This chain connects TRBV11-2 to TRBJ2-7; the D gene is possibly TRBD2 (5 bases). Trimming took off 5 bases at V and 3 bases at J, with 14 bases between the two ends. The CDR3 is made up of 14 amino acids. The V gene's germline CDR1 is SGHAT and CDR2 FQNNGV. The DNA for the CDR3 is TGTGCCAGCAGCCGAGAGGGTGTCCTCTACGAGCAGTACTTC. Its translation: CASSREGVLYEQYF.

CDR3 coding DNA: TGTGCCAGTAGTCTCACAGGTAGTGGGACCCAGTACTTC. This encodes CASSLTGSGTQYF. V is TRBV19 and J is TRBJ2-5, with a possible D match to TRBD1 (5 bases). The germline V gene encodes CDR1 LNHDA and CDR2 SQIVND (reference sequence). The CDR3 runs 13 residues. The V end lost 5 bases, the J end lost 7 bases, and 14 bases lay between the germline ends.

The gene calls are TRBV11-2 and TRBJ2-2; TRBD2 agrees at 7 bases. This CDR3 contains 19 residues. Germline CDR1 and CDR2: SGHAT and FQNNGV. V shed 1 base, J shed 5 bases, and the junction held 16 bases outside the gene matches. The CDR3 sequence is CASSLVGPGRLAGTGELFF. The DNA of the CDR3 is TGTGCCAGCAGCTTAGTGGGGCCGGGCCGACTAGCTGGGACCGGGGAGCTGTTTTTT.

This chain links TRBV4-1 with TRBJ1-5; possible D gene TRBD1, 6 bases. Germline CDR1 is MGHRA and CDR2 is YSYEKL. V was clipped by 0 bases and J by 3 bases, with 12 bases between them. The CDR3 loop spans 16 amino acids. CDR3 bases: TGCGCCAGCAGCCAAGAGGTGGCGGGGGCCAATCAGCCCCAGCATTTT. Encoded protein: CASSQEVAGANQPQHF.

The chain has TRBV5-1 and TRBJ1-2, with D possibly TRBD1 on 6 matching bases. From germline, CDR1 is SGHRS and CDR2 YFSETQ. The ends were cut back, 0 bases at V and 2 bases at J, with 14 bases in the middle. The CDR3 sequence is 16 residues long. As DNA, the CDR3 is TGCGCCAGCAGCTTGGCAACAGGGCCGCAAAACTATGGCTACACCTTC. Its translation: CASSLATGPQNYGYTF.

J is TRBJ2-5 and V is TRBV19; the D gene is possibly TRBD2 (7 bases). CDR3 length: 17 residues. The V end lost 8 bases, the J end lost 4 bases, and 26 bases lay between the germline ends. Germline V CDR1 and CDR2: LNHDA, SQIVND (reference sequence). The CDR3 region is CASSHWGGPSVGETQYF. DNA of the CDR3: TGTGCCAGTTCCCATTGGGGGGGCCCATCGGTGGGAGAGACCCAGTACTTC.

The chain is built from TRBV18 and TRBJ2-5; TRBD1 aligns across 7 bases. J lost 0 bases, V lost 6 bases, and 16 bases had no gene match. Germline CDR1 KGHSH, CDR2 LQKENI. The CDR3 runs 18 residues. The CDR3 here is CASSLEYPDRRHQETQYF. The CDR3 DNA reads TGTGCCAGCTCGCTAGAATACCCGGACAGGAGACACCAAGAGACCCAGTACTTC.

This chain uses TRBV7-3 with TRBJ2-1, with 10 bases that match TRBD2. Per the germline V gene, CDR1 is SGHTA and CDR2 is FQGTGA. J gave up 5 bases and V 5 bases, and 6 bases lay outside the gene matches. The CDR3 sequence is 15 residues long. CDR3 sequence: CASSRDSGGDNEQFF. CDR3 coding DNA: TGTGCCAGCAGCCGTGACAGCGGGGGGGACAATGAGCAGTTCTTC.

The chain has TRBV11-2 and TRBJ2-7; D perhaps matches TRBD2 (5 bases). Trimming took off 2 bases at V and 3 bases at J, with 8 bases between the two ends. This CDR3 region has 13 residues. Germline values: CDR1 SGHAT, CDR2 FQNNGV. CDR3 sequence reads: CASSLRGIYEQYF. As DNA, the CDR3 is TGTGCCAGCAGCTTACGAGGGATCTACGAGCAGTACTTC.

This sequence joins TRBV6-6 and TRBJ2-3, with 7 nucleotides matching TRBD2. This CDR3 contains 13 residues. The germline V gene has CDR1 MNHNY and CDR2 SVGAGI (reference sequence). Losses at the gene ends were 6 bases for V and 2 bases for J; bases not matched to a gene: 2. As DNA, the CDR3 is TGTGCCAGCAGGGAGCGGGACACAGATACGCAGTATTTT. Its translation is CASRERDTDTQYF.

This clone was recorded a few times. The chain joins TRBV4-1 to TRBJ1-2; 8 bases are shared with TRBD1. Germline lookup yields CDR1 MGHRA and CDR2 YSYEKL. The CDR3 covers 17 residues. Trimming took 1 base from V and 6 from J; bases not matched to a gene: 13. The CDR3 here is CASSQVHRDRTFDGYTF. CDR3 in DNA: TGCGCCAGCAGCCAAGTCCACCGGGACAGGACCTTTGATGGCTACACCTTC.

V gene TRBV16 combines with J gene TRBJ2-5; 13 nucleotides line up with TRBD2. Unmatched junction bases numbered 5, after V lost 4 bases and J lost 6 bases. Per the germline V gene, CDR1 is KGHSY and CDR2 is FQNENV. The CDR3 covers 15 residues. CDR3 bases: TGTGCCAGCAGCCGTGGGACTAGCGGGGCGAAGACCCAGTACTTC. Translated, it gives CASSRGTSGAKTQYF.

The chain joins TRBV7-9 to TRBJ1-2, with 7 nucleotides matching TRBD1. Germline CDR1 is SEHNR and CDR2 is FQNEAQ (reference sequence). This CDR3 region has 15 residues. J lost 6 bases, V lost 3 bases, and 10 bases had no gene match. The DNA for the CDR3 is TGTGCCAGCAGCTTTTCAGGGGGATGGACAGATGGCTACACCTTC. It yields the protein CASSFSGGWTDGYTF.

The rearrangement uses TRBV29-1 and TRBJ2-1, with 7 bases identical to TRBD2. Germline lookup yields CDR1 SQVTM and CDR2 ANQGSEA. V was clipped by 4 bases and J by 5 bases; unmatched bases: 11. This CDR3 has 15 residues. The CDR3 DNA is TGCAGCGTTGTAAGCGGCGGGGCGGGGGACAATGAGCAGTTCTTC. Translated: CSVVSGGAGDNEQFF.

This clone was observed a few times. The chain uses TRBV19 and TRBJ2-1; D possibly corresponds to TRBD1 (6 bases). V gave up 8 bases and J gave up 6 bases, with 29 bases separating them. Germline V gene data show CDR1 as LNHDA and CDR2 as SQIVND (reference sequence). This CDR3 region has 18 residues. CDR3 nucleotide sequence: TGTGCCAGTCCTCCTGGTCCCTCTCAGGGGCTGCTCTTCAATGAGCAGTTCTTC. This codes for CASPPGPSQGLLFNEQFF.